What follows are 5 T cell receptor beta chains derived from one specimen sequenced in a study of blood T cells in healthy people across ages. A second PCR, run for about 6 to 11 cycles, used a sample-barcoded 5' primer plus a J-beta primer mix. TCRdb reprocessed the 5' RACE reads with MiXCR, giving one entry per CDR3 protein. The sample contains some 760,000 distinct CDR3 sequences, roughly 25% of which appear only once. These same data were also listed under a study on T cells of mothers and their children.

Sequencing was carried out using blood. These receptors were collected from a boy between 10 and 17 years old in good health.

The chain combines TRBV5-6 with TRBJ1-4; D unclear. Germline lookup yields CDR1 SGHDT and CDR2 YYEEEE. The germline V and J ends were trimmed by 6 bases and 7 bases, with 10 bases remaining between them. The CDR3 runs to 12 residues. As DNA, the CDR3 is TGTGCCAGCAACTACGACGGTGAAAAACTGTTTTTT. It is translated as CASNYDGEKLFF.

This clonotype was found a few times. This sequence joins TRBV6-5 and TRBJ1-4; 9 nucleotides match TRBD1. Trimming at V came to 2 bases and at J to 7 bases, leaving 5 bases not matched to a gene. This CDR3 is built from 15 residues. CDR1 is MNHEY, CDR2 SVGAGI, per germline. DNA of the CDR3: TGTGCCAGCAGTTACAACAGGGGGCGGAGTGAAAAACTGTTTTTT. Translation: CASSYNRGRSEKLFF.

In nucleotides, the CDR3 is TGTGCCAGCAGGGCGAGTGTTCAGCCCCAGCATTTT. This translates into CASRASVQPQHF. The chain recombines TRBV12-3 or TRBV12-4 with TRBJ1-5; D unresolved. Trimming shortened V by 6 bases and J by 6 bases, and 9 bases separated the two germline ends. The CDR3 has 12 amino acids.

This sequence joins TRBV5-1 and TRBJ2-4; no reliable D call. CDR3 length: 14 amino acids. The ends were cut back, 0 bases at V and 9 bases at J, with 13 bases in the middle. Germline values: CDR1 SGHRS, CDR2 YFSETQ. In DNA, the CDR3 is TGCGCCAGCAGCTTGGACGGGTTAACTGGCATTCAGTACTTC. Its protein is CASSLDGLTGIQYF.

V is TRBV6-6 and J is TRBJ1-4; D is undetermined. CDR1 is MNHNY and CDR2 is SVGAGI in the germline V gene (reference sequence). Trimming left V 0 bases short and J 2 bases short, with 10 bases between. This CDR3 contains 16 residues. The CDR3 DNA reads TGTGCCAGCAGTTACTCGATCGGGATTACTAATGAAAAACTGTTTTTT. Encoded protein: CASSYSIGITNEKLFF.